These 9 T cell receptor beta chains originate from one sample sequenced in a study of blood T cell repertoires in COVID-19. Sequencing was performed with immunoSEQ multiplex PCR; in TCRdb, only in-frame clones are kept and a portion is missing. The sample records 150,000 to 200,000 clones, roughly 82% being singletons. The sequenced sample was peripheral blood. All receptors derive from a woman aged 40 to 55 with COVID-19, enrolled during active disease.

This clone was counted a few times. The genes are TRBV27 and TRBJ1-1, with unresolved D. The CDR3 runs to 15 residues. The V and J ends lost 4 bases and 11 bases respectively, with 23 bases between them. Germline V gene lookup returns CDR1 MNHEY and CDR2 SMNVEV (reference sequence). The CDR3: CASSSLPHHYLGAFF. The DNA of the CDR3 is TGTGCCAGCAGTTCCCTCCCTCATCACTACCTGGGTGCTTTCTTT.

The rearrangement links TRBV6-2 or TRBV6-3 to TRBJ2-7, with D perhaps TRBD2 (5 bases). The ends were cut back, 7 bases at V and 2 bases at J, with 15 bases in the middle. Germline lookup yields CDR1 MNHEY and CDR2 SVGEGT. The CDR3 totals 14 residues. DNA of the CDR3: TGTGCCAGCACCCCCGGAGGAAATCCCTACGAGCAGTACTTC. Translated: CASTPGGNPYEQYF.

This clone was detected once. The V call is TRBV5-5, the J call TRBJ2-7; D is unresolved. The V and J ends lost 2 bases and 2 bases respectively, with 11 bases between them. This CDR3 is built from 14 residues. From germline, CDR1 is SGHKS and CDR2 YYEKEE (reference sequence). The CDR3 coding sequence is TGTGCCAGCAGCTTCCTTGGCACAGCCTACGAGCAGTACTTC. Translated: CASSFLGTAYEQYF.

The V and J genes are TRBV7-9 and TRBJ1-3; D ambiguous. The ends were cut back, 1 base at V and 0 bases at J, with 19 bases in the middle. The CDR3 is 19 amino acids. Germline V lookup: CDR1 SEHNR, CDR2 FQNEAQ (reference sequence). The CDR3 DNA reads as TGTGCCAGCAGCTTAGAAGACCGGCTAGGCGTACGCTCTGGAAACACCATATATTTT. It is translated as CASSLEDRLGVRSGNTIYF.

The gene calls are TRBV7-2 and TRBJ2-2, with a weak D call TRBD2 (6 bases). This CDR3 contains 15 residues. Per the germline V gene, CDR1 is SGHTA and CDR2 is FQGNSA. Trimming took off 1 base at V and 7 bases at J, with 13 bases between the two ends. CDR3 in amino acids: CASSLVLGGIGELFF. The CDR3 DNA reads TGTGCCAGCAGCTTAGTTTTGGGCGGGATCGGGGAGCTGTTTTTT.

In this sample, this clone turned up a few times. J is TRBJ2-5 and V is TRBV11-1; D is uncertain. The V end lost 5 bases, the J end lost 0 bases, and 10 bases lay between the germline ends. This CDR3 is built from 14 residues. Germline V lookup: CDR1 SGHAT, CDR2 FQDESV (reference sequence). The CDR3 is CASSPSPNQETQYF. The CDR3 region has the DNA TGTGCCAGCAGCCCGTCGCCTAACCAAGAGACCCAGTACTTC. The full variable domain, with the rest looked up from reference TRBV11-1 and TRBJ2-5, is EAEVAQSPRYKITEKSQAVAFWCDPISGHATLYWYRQILGQGPELLVQFQDESVVDDSQLPKDRFSAERLKGVDSTLKIQPAELGDSAMYLCASSPSPNQETQYFGPGTRLLVL.

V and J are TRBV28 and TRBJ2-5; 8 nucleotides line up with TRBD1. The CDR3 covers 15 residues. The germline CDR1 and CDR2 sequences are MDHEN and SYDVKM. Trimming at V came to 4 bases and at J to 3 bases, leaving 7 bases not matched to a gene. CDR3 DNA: TGTGCCAGCAGTTCACGGACAGGGTGGGAAGAGACCCAGTACTTC. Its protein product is CASSSRTGWEETQYF.

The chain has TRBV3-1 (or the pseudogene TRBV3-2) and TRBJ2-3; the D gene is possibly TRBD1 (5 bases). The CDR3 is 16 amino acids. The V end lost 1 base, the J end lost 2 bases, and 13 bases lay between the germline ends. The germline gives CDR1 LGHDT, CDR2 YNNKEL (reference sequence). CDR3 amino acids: CASSQGKYRTTDTQYF. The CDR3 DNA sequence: TGTGCCAGCAGCCAAGGAAAATACAGGACCACAGATACGCAGTATTTT.

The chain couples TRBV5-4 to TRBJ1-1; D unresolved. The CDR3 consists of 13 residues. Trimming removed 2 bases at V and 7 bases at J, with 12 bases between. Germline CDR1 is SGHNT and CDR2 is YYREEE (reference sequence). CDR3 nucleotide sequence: TGTGCCAGCAGCTTTTGGGGAGTCGATGAAGCTTTCTTT. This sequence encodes CASSFWGVDEAFF.